This T cell receptor beta chain was captured in a study of blood T cell repertoires in COVID-19. Overall study: PBMCs, B-cell-depleted T cells, or T cells provided the cDNA or gDNA that made up the material.

V shed 2 bases and J 5 bases; nucleotides not matched to a gene: 7. The CDR3 totals 15 residues. The germline V gene encodes CDR1 SEHNR and CDR2 FQNEAQ (reference sequence). Using immunoSEQ multiplex PCR, the repertoire was profiled, and TCRdb retains in-frame clones only, with some absent. This repertoire shows under 350,000 clones, 65% to 90% found once; its top ten account for around 7.2%. The source of this sequence is a human donor in a cohort sampled during active COVID-19. The rearrangement links TRBV7-9 to TRBJ1-2; 8 bases align to TRBD1. The sequencing input was peripheral blood. DNA of the CDR3: TGTGCCAGCAGCTTACAGGGGGCTTTACTATATGGCTACACCTTC. Translated: CASSLQGALLYGYTF. The full variable domain, completed using reference TRBV7-9 and TRBJ1-2, is DTGVSQNPRHKITKRGQNVTFRCDPISEHNRLYWYRQTLGQGPEFLTYFQNEAQLEKSRLLSDRFSAERPKGSFSTLEIQRTEQGDSAMYLCASSLQGALLYGYTFGSGTRLTVV.